These 10 T cell receptor beta chains were all obtained from the same sample, sequenced in a study of blood T cell repertoires in COVID-19. Assay: immunoSEQ multiplex PCR; the TCRdb copy retains only in-frame clones and omits some. The sample contains about 140,000 clones, 88% of which appear only once. Sequencing was performed on peripheral blood. Every receptor here comes from a man in his forties or fifties with active or convalescent COVID-19.

The V and J genes are TRBV18 and TRBJ1-6, with a weak D call TRBD1 (5 bases). Germline V lookup: CDR1 KGHSH, CDR2 LQKENI. V lost 1 base to trimming and J lost 6 bases, with 10 bases between them. The CDR3 length is 15 residues. The CDR3 bases are TGTGCCAGCTCACCACGACGACAGTTTAATTCACCCCTCCACTTT. Its protein product is CASSPRRQFNSPLHF.

The gene calls are TRBV18 and TRBJ1-3; 8 nucleotides agree with TRBD1. Germline values: CDR1 KGHSH, CDR2 LQKENI. This CDR3 contains 16 residues. V lost 5 bases and J lost 1; bases outside the gene matches: 7. CDR3 protein: CASSTDRAGSGNTIYF. As DNA, the CDR3 is TGTGCCAGCTCAACGGACAGGGCGGGGTCTGGAAACACCATATATTTT.

The CDR3 region has the DNA TGTGCCAGCAGCCTGGCCTCTCCTAGCGTGGGCACCGGGGAGCTGTTTTTT. This translates into CASSLASPSVGTGELFF. V and J are TRBV5-5 and TRBJ2-2; D is possibly TRBD2 (6 bases). V lost 4 bases, J lost 4 bases, and 20 bases lay in between. The length of the CDR3 is 17 residues. Germline V CDR1 and CDR2: SGHKS, YYEKEE (reference sequence).

The rearrangement joins TRBV18 to TRBJ2-1; 8 bases map to TRBD2. The CDR3 sequence is 16 residues long. V lost 3 bases and J lost 3; bases outside the gene matches: 7. The germline CDR1 and CDR2 sequences are KGHSH and LQKENI. CDR3 nucleotides: TGTGCCAGCTCACCCCCGGGACTAGTTAACTACAATGAGCAGTTCTTC. This encodes CASSPPGLVNYNEQFF.

CDR3 protein: CASSDREFEKLFF. CDR3 coding DNA: TGTGCCAGCAGTGATAGAGAGTTTGAAAAACTGTTTTTT. V and J are TRBV6-1 and TRBJ1-4; unclear D gene. V dropped 3 bases and J dropped 7 bases, with 9 bases sitting between them. Per germline, CDR1 MNHNS and CDR2 SASEGT. This CDR3 contains 13 residues.

The chain carries TRBV3-1 (or the pseudogene TRBV3-2) and TRBJ2-2, with 11 positions matching TRBD2. V trimming: 6 bases; J trimming: 6 bases; junction bases outside the gene matches: 0. The CDR3 extends over 13 amino acids. Germline values: CDR1 LGHDT, CDR2 YNNKEL (reference sequence). CDR3 residues: CASRTSGAGELFF. The CDR3 nucleotides are TGTGCCAGCAGGACTAGCGGGGCCGGGGAGCTGTTTTTT.

The chain combines TRBV28 with TRBJ2-7; 11 positions agree with TRBD2. The CDR3 covers 16 residues. Trimming took 5 bases from V and 3 from J; bases not matched to a gene: 9. CDR1 is MDHEN and CDR2 is SYDVKM in the germline V gene. This CDR3 reads CASSLSPGLAGYEQYF. The CDR3 coding sequence is TGTGCCAGCAGTCTAAGCCCCGGACTAGCGGGCTACGAGCAGTACTTC.

J is TRBJ1-4 and V is TRBV18, with D perhaps TRBD1 (5 bases). CDR3 length: 14 residues. In germline, CDR1 is KGHSH, CDR2 LQKENI. V gave up 2 bases and J gave up 7 bases, with 11 bases separating them. CDR3 DNA: TGTGCCAGCTCACCAGACGGGGGAGGTGAAAAACTGTTTTTT. Protein: CASSPDGGGEKLFF.

V usage is TRBV2 and J usage is TRBJ2-7; 10 bases fit TRBD1. Germline CDR1 is SNHLY and CDR2 is FYNNEI. V dropped 8 bases and J dropped 4; count of bases not matched to a gene: 8. This CDR3 contains 14 residues. CDR3 amino acids: CASDPGQGSYEQYF. In DNA form, the CDR3 reads TGTGCCAGCGACCCGGGACAGGGGTCGTACGAGCAGTACTTC.

The chain couples TRBV11-1 to TRBJ2-3, with D possibly being TRBD2 (6 bases). The CDR3 extends over 16 amino acids. V was pared by 1 base and J by 0 bases, with 11 bases between. Germline CDR1 SGHAT, CDR2 FQDESV (reference sequence). In DNA, the CDR3 is TGTGCCAGCAGCTTAGAAGTGCGGGGTAGCACAGATACGCAGTATTTT. Translated: CASSLEVRGSTDTQYF.